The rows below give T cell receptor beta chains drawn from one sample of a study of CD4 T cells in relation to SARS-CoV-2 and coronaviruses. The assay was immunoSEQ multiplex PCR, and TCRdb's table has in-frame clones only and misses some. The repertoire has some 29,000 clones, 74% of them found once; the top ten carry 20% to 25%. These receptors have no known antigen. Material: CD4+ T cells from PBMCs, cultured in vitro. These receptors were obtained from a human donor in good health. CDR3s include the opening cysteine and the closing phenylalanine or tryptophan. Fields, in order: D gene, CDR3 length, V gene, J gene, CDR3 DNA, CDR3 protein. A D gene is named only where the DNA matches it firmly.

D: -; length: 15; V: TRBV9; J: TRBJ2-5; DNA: TGTGCCAGCAGCGTGGGTCAGGGCCCCCAAGAGACCCAGTACTTC; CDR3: CASSVGQGPQETQYF
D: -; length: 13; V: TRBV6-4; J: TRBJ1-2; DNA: TGTGCCAGCAGTGACAATGGTTGGAGGGGCTACACCTTC; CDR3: CASSDNGWRGYTF
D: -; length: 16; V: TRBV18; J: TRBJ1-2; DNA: TGTGCCAGCTCACCACCTGGAAGGGGCGCTAACTATGGCTACACCTTC; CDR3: CASSPPGRGANYGYTF
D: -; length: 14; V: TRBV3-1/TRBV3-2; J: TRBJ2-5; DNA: TGTGCCAGCAGCCAAGATAGGGGTACTGGGACCCAGTACTTC; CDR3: CASSQDRGTGTQYF
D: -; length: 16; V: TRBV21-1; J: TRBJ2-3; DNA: TGTGCCAGCAGCAAAGCGCTCCGGAAAAGCACAGATACGCAGTATTTT; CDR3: CASSKALRKSTDTQYF
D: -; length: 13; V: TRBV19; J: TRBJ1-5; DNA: TGTGCCAGTACCGTGGATTGGAATCAGCCCCAGCATTTT; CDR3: CASTVDWNQPQHF
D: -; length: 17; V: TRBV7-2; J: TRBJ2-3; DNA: TGTGCCAGCAGCTTATTGGGGGTCACGAGGGACACAGATACGCAGTATTTT; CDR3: CASSLLGVTRDTDTQYF
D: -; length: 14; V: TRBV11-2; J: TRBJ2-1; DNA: TGTGCCAGCAGCTTAGTTCGGGGGCGCGGTGAGCAGTTCTTC; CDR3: CASSLVRGRGEQFF
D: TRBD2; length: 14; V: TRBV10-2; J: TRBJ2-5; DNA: TGCGCCACCCAGCTAGCGGGGGGGAAAGAGACCCAGTACTTC; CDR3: CATQLAGGKETQYF
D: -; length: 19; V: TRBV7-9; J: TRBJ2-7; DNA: TGTGCCAGCAGCCCGACGCGGGGGCAAGGAGGTGGTCGGCCCTACGAGCAGTACTTC; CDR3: CASSPTRGQGGGRPYEQYF